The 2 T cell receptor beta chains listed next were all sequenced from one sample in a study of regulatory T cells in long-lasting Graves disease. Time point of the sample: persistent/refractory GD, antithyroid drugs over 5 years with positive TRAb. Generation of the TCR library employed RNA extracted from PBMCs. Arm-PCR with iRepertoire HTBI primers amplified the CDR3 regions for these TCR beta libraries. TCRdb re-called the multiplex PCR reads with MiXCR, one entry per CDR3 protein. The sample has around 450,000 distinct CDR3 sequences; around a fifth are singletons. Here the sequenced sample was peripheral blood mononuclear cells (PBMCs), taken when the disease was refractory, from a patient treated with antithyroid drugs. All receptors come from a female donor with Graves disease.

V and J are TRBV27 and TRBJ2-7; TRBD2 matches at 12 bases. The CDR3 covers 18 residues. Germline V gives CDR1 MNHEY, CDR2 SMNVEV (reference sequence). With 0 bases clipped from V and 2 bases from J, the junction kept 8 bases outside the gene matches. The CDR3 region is CASSLSGLAGKIAYEQYF. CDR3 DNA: TGTGCCAGCAGTTTATCGGGACTAGCGGGTAAAATAGCCTACGAGCAGTACTTC.

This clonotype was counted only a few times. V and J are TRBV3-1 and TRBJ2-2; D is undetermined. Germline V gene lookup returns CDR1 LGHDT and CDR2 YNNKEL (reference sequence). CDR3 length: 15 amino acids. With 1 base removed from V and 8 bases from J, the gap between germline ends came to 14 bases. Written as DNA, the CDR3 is TGTGCCAGCAGCCAAGGCGGCCTTCGGCCGGGGGAGCTGTTTTTT. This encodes CASSQGGLRPGELFF. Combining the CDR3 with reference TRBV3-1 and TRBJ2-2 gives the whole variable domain DTAVSQTPKYLVTQMGNDKSIKCEQNLGHDTMYWYKQDSKKFLKIMFSYNNKELIINETVPNRFSPKSPDKAHLNLHINSLELGDSAVYFCASSQGGLRPGELFFGEGSRLTVL.